Listed below are T cell receptor beta chains from one sample, sequenced in a study of blood T cell repertoires in COVID-19. Sequenced by immunoSEQ multiplex PCR; TCRdb stores in-frame clones only, minus some. In the table there are 190,000 or so clones, roughly 80% of which are singletons. What was sequenced was peripheral blood. The receptors shown here come from a man between 50 and 59 years old who had recovered from COVID-19. Each CDR3 is given with its conserved first and last residue. D genes are given only for firm matches. Some rows have no size entry. The others give once, few or many, or a class for an expanded clone.

J gene | V gene | clone size | D gene | CDR3 DNA | CDR3 protein
TRBJ2-3 | TRBV2 | . | . | TGTGCCGGGGCCTGGGGGAGGACAGATACGCAGTATTTT | CAGAWGRTDTQYF
TRBJ2-6 | TRBV27 | few | TRBD1 | TGTGCCAGCAGTTTTTCAACAGGGGTAGCCAACGTCCTGACTTTC | CASSFSTGVANVLTF
TRBJ1-1 | TRBV28 | . | . | TGTGCCAGCAGTTTGAGGAACACTGAAGCTTTCTTT | CASSLRNTEAFF
TRBJ2-2 | TRBV5-5 | . | TRBD2 | TGTGCCAGCAGCTCCCTAGCGGGATTACTGACCGGGGAGCTGTTTTTT | CASSSLAGLLTGELFF
TRBJ2-2 | TRBV30 | . | TRBD2 | TGTGCCTGGACCAGGGCGGCGGGAGGCCTGGCCGGGGAGCTGTTTTTT | CAWTRAAGGLAGELFF
TRBJ2-7 | TRBV7-2 | . | . | TGTGCCAGCAGCCCCACTGGACTGGTCGGTAACGAGCAGTACTTC | CASSPTGLVGNEQYF
TRBJ2-3 | TRBV4-1 | few | . | TGCGCCAGCAGCCAAACTCCCTGGGGCCCAGATACGCAGTATTTT | CASSQTPWGPDTQYF
TRBJ1-3 | TRBV27 | . | . | TGTGCCAGAACAGACAGGCTCTCTGGAAACACCATATATTTT | CARTDRLSGNTIYF
TRBJ2-1 | TRBV19 | . | TRBD2 | TGTGCCAGTAGTATTACTGCTAGCGGGAGGGTGAATGAGCAGTTCTTC | CASSITASGRVNEQFF
TRBJ2-7 | TRBV10-3 | . | TRBD1 | TGTGCCATCAAGGGCGGACAGGGCTTCTACGAGCAGTACTTC | CAIKGGQGFYEQYF
TRBJ2-2 | TRBV7-3 | . | TRBD2 | TGTGCCAGCAGCCCGAGACTAGCGGGAGAGGGAACCGGGGAGCTGTTTTTT | CASSPRLAGEGTGELFF
TRBJ1-1 | TRBV11-2 | . | TRBD1 | TGTGCCAGCAGCCTACTAACAGGGGGCGGGTTCACTGAAGCTTTCTTT | CASSLLTGGGFTEAFF
TRBJ1-4 | TRBV2 | few | . | TGTGCCAGCAACAGGCAGCATTATAATGAAAAACTGTTTTTT | CASNRQHYNEKLFF
TRBJ2-1 | TRBV27 | . | TRBD1 | TGTGCCAGCAGTTTAGAGGGCAGGGGGTCATACAATGAGCAGTTCTTC | CASSLEGRGSYNEQFF
TRBJ2-7 | TRBV5-1 | . | TRBD2 | TGCGCCAGCAGCTGGATAGCGGGAGCAGCCAACGAGCAGTACTTC | CASSWIAGAANEQYF
TRBJ2-1 | TRBV15 | . | TRBD1 | TGTGCCACCAGCAGGGGGGGACAGGGGGCGGGTGAGCAGTTCTTC | CATSRGGQGAGEQFF
TRBJ2-7 | TRBV9 | . | . | TGTGCCAGCAGCGTAGCCGCAGGGGCCTCCTACGAGCAGTACTTC | CASSVAAGASYEQYF
TRBJ2-7 | TRBV6-2/TRBV6-3 | . | TRBD2 | TGTGCCAGCAGTCCGGGGCCCCTAGCTAGCGGGAGTTCCGCCTACGAGCAGTACTTC | CASSPGPLASGSSAYEQYF
TRBJ2-1 | TRBV4-3 | . | . | TGCGCCAGCAGCCCCCGACCCCGGTTAGCGGAATACAATGAGCAGTTCTTC | CASSPRPRLAEYNEQFF
TRBJ1-2 | TRBV2 | . | . | TGTGCCAGCAGGCCTCGGACAGAAGGGCATGGCTACACCTTC | CASRPRTEGHGYTF
TRBJ2-5 | TRBV11-3 | . | TRBD2 | TGTGCCAGCAGCTTAGATAGCGGGAATCAAGAGACCCAGTACTTC | CASSLDSGNQETQYF
TRBJ2-5 | TRBV19 | . | TRBD2 | TGTGCCAGTAGTCCGTGGACTAGCGGGAGGGCCTTAGAGACCCAGTACTTC | CASSPWTSGRALETQYF
TRBJ1-6 | TRBV3-1/TRBV3-2 | . | . | TGTGCCAGCAGCCAGGGGGAGGGCAGTACTTCACCCCTCCACTTT | CASSQGEGSTSPLHF
TRBJ2-3 | TRBV6-5 | . | . | TGTGCCAGCAGCAGCCGGACAGCTAGCACAGATACGCAGTATTTT | CASSSRTASTDTQYF
TRBJ2-7 | TRBV19 | . | . | TGTGCCAGCAGTAAGCCGGGACTGTCCTACGAGCAGTACTTC | CASSKPGLSYEQYF
TRBJ2-5 | TRBV13 | few | TRBD2 | TGTGCCAGCAGCTTGCGGGAGGGCGGGGAGACCCAGTACTTC | CASSLREGGETQYF
TRBJ1-1 | TRBV12-3/TRBV12-4 | . | . | TGTGCCAGCAGTCCGACGGACAGAAAAGCTTTCTTT | CASSPTDRKAFF
TRBJ1-2 | TRBV6-5 | . | TRBD1 | TGTGCCAGCAGTTACGGGGACAGGGGCGGCTACACCTTC | CASSYGDRGGYTF
TRBJ2-7 | TRBV10-3 | . | . | TGTGCCATCAGTGATTTGCCTCCGTACAGGGAATCGTACGAGCAGTACTTC | CAISDLPPYRESYEQYF
TRBJ2-2 | TRBV30 | . | TRBD2 | TGTGCCTGGAGAGGGGCGGGAGATGCCGGGGAGCTGTTTTTT | CAWRGAGDAGELFF
TRBJ2-3 | TRBV2 | . | . | TGTGCCAGTCAAGCTCCTAGCACAGATACGCAGTATTTT | CASQAPSTDTQYF
TRBJ2-3 | TRBV2 | . | TRBD2 | TGTGCCAGCAGTTTGACTAGCGGGAGGAGTAATACGCAGTATTTT | CASSLTSGRSNTQYF
TRBJ2-3 | TRBV19 | . | . | TGTGCCAGTAGTATCAGGGGCGCGCGAACAGATACGCAGTATTTT | CASSIRGARTDTQYF
TRBJ2-7 | TRBV6-5 | . | . | TGTGCCAGCATAAGGGGAGGACTCGAGCAGTACTTC | CASIRGGLEQYF
TRBJ2-5 | TRBV5-1 | . | . | TGCGCCAGCAGCTTGGGCGTCACCATCCAAGAGACCCAGTACTTC | CASSLGVTIQETQYF
TRBJ2-1 | TRBV5-1 | . | . | TGCGCCAGCAGCCCTGAAAGAGGGAGTGGTTATAATGAGCAGTTCTTC | CASSPERGSGYNEQFF
TRBJ1-2 | TRBV5-5 | . | . | TGTGCCAGCAGCTTGAGTACAGGGAACTATGGCTACACCTTC | CASSLSTGNYGYTF
TRBJ1-1 | TRBV2 | . | . | TGTGCCAGCACCCCGCAGTGGGGGGGGACTGAAGCTTTCTTT | CASTPQWGGTEAFF
TRBJ2-7 | TRBV5-4 | once | TRBD1 | TGTGCCAGCAGCCAACGGACAGGGTGGGACGAGCAGTACTTC | CASSQRTGWDEQYF
TRBJ2-1 | TRBV7-3 | few | TRBD2 | TGTGCCAGCAGCCTAGCGGCAGGGCCTGAGCAGTTCTTC | CASSLAAGPEQFF
TRBJ1-2 | TRBV4-1 | . | . | TGCGCCAGCAGCCAAGAGCCGGGGAGGATGAGTGGCTACACCTTC | CASSQEPGRMSGYTF
TRBJ2-1 | TRBV7-6 | . | TRBD2 | TGTGCCAGCAGCCCGACCGGGACTAGCGCATACAATGAGCAGTTCTTC | CASSPTGTSAYNEQFF
TRBJ2-7 | TRBV19 | . | . | TGTGCCAGTAGTATTTCGGGGATAGGACGGAACCTCTACGAGCAGTACTTC | CASSISGIGRNLYEQYF
TRBJ1-1 | TRBV2 | . | TRBD1 | TGTGCCAGCAGCGGACAGGGTTTGAACACTGAAGCTTTCTTT | CASSGQGLNTEAFF
TRBJ2-6 | TRBV19 | . | TRBD1 | TGTGCCAGTAGTCCCCGGGACAGGGAAATCTCTGGGGCCAACGTCCTGACTTTC | CASSPRDREISGANVLTF
TRBJ2-5 | TRBV7-9 | . | TRBD2 | TGTGCCAGCAGCTCTAGCGGTCCTGGGGGAGAGACCCAGTACTTC | CASSSSGPGGETQYF
TRBJ2-7 | TRBV19 | . | TRBD2 | TGTGCCAGTAGTATCGCGGGGGGTTTGTACGAGCAGTACTTC | CASSIAGGLYEQYF
TRBJ2-3 | TRBV4-2 | once | . | TGTGCCAGCAGCCAAGGGTTAGCGGTAGATTATAGCACAGATACGCAGTATTTT | CASSQGLAVDYSTDTQYF
TRBJ1-6 | TRBV27 | . | TRBD1 | TGTGCCAGCAGTTGGACCGGACAGGCTTCTTTTGGTTCACCCCTCCACTTT | CASSWTGQASFGSPLHF
TRBJ2-5 | TRBV7-2 | . | TRBD2 | TGTGCCAGCAGCTTAGGACTAGCGGGAGGGGGACAAGAGACCCAGTACTTC | CASSLGLAGGGQETQYF
TRBJ1-1 | TRBV12-3/TRBV12-4 | . | . | TGTGCCAGCAGTTTAGTCGACACTGAAGCTTTCTTT | CASSLVDTEAFF
TRBJ2-1 | TRBV29-1 | few | TRBD2 | TGCAGCGTTGTTGGGACTAGGGTCGGGAATGAGCAGTTCTTC | CSVVGTRVGNEQFF
TRBJ1-5 | TRBV19 | once | . | TGTGCCAGTAGTGTAATACAGGGTGGAGGACAGCCCCAGCATTTT | CASSVIQGGGQPQHF
TRBJ2-2 | TRBV5-1 | . | . | TGCGCCAGCAGCTTGGCGGGGGTAACCACCGGGGAGCTGTTTTTT | CASSLAGVTTGELFF
TRBJ1-5 | TRBV19 | . | . | TGTGCCAGTAAGCTTGAGGGTTTGAGCAATCAGCCCCAGCATTTT | CASKLEGLSNQPQHF
TRBJ2-1 | TRBV28 | . | . | TGTGCCAGCAGTTTACGACCCATTGCGGGGGCACATGAGCAGTTCTTC | CASSLRPIAGAHEQFF
TRBJ1-2 | TRBV25-1 | . | . | TGTGCCAGCAGTGAGGTTGGCGGGATTAACTATGGCTACACCTTC | CASSEVGGINYGYTF
TRBJ2-7 | TRBV25-1 | . | TRBD1 | TGTGCCAGCAGCGGGACAGGGGGCGAATTCGAGCAGTACTTC | CASSGTGGEFEQYF
TRBJ2-1 | TRBV23-1 | . | TRBD2 | TGCGCCAGGCCTTGGCTAGCGGGAGTTCTTAATTCTAATGAGCAGTTCTTC | CARPWLAGVLNSNEQFF
TRBJ1-6 | TRBV6-5 | . | . | TGTGCCAGCAGGGGTACCGAGGCCTTAAATTCACCCCTCCACTTT | CASRGTEALNSPLHF